Below, 10 T cell receptor beta chains from the same sample are listed, as sequenced in a study of blood T cell repertoires in COVID-19. Libraries were prepared by immunoSEQ multiplex PCR; TCRdb keeps only in-frame clonotypes and omits some of them. The repertoire includes about 160,000 clones, more than 65% of them detected once, and roughly 14% sits in the top ten. Sequencing was done on a sample of peripheral blood. These TCRs come from a woman over 75 with acute or convalescent COVID-19.

V usage is TRBV6-5 and J usage is TRBJ1-2, with a possible D match to TRBD1 (6 bases). V was trimmed by 8 bases and J by 2 bases, leaving 9 bases between them. The CDR3 has 12 amino acids. The germline V gene has CDR1 MNHEY and CDR2 SVGAGI. The CDR3, as DNA: TGTGCCAGCCTGACAGGCAACTATGGCTACACCTTC. Its protein is CASLTGNYGYTF.

As for this clone: One end of the junction is discordant with germline, which a read error may explain. The chain joins TRBV7-7 to TRBJ2-5; D is possibly TRBD1 (5 bases). Germline V gene data show CDR1 as SSHAT and CDR2 as FNYEAQ (reference sequence). This CDR3 has 14 residues. CDR3 sequence reads: CASSLGPGKETQYF. CDR3 in DNA: TGTGCTAGCAGCTTAGGGCCAGGGAAAGAGACCCAGTACTTC.

To note about this clone: Different DNA sequences within this sample yield the same CDR3. The genes are TRBV5-4 and TRBJ1-1; 11 bases line up with TRBD1. From germline, CDR1 is SGHNT and CDR2 YYREEE (reference sequence). This CDR3 has 15 residues. V lost 0 bases to trimming and J lost 4 bases; unmatched junction nucleotides: 2. This CDR3 reads CASSLAGTGGTEAFF. The CDR3 DNA is TGTGCCAGCAGCTTGGCGGGGACAGGGGGCACTGAAGCTTTCTTT.

This clone occurred a few times. The chain employs TRBV5-1 and TRBJ2-2; D unclear. Trimming pared 4 bases from V and 0 bases from J, leaving 4 bases between. Germline V gene sequence: CDR1 SGHRS, CDR2 YFSETQ. The CDR3 sequence is 13 residues long. CDR3 sequence (DNA): TGCGCCAGCAGCAACTCGAACACCGGGGAGCTGTTTTTT. Amino acid sequence: CASSNSNTGELFF. Full variable domain (remainder filled in from reference TRBV5-1 and TRBJ2-2): KAGVTQTPRYLIKTRGQQVTLSCSPISGHRSVSWYQQTPGQGLQFLFEYFSETQRNKGNFPGRFSGRQFSNSRSEMNVSTLELGDSALYLCASSNSNTGELFFGEGSRLTVL.

This chain joins TRBV19 and TRBJ1-2, with no clear D. V was trimmed by 6 bases and J by 6 bases, leaving 11 bases between them. Germline CDR1 LNHDA, CDR2 SQIVND (reference sequence). The length of the CDR3 is 12 residues. CDR3 residues: CASRIRGNGYTF. In nucleotides, the CDR3 is TGTGCCAGTAGAATAAGAGGGAATGGCTACACCTTC. Full variable domain (missing parts from reference TRBV19 and TRBJ1-2): DGGITQSPKYLFRKEGQNVTLSCEQNLNHDAMYWYRQDPGQGLRLIYYSQIVNDFQKGDIAEGYSVSREKKESFPLTVTSAQKNPTAFYLCASRIRGNGYTFGSGTRLTVV.

The J gene is TRBJ1-1, the V gene TRBV7-9; TRBD1 agrees at 9 bases. Germline CDR1 is SEHNR and CDR2 is FQNEAQ (reference sequence). The V gene end was trimmed by 6 bases and the J gene end by 5 bases; junction bases not matched to a gene: 4. CDR3 length equals 13 residues. CDR3 protein: CASRTTGGTEAFF. In DNA, the CDR3 is TGTGCCAGCAGAACGACAGGGGGAACTGAAGCTTTCTTT.

The gene calls are TRBV7-2 and TRBJ2-2, with 9 bases aligning to TRBD2. Germline-derived CDR1 and CDR2 are SGHTA and FQGNSA. The trim removed 4 bases at V and 6 bases at J, leaving 6 bases unmatched. The CDR3 extends over 15 amino acids. The DNA for the CDR3 is TGTGCCAGCAGCTCCCAAAGACTAGCGGCCGGGGAGCTGTTTTTT. This gives the protein CASSSQRLAAGELFF.

The chain links TRBV9 to TRBJ2-1; D unresolved. The CDR3 runs to 16 residues. The V end was cut by 0 bases, the J end by 6 bases, with 16 bases between. Germline CDR1 reads SGDLS; CDR2 reads YYNGEE. As DNA, the CDR3 is TGTGCCAGCAGCGTAGCTGAATATTGTAGTATCAATGAGCAGTTCTTC. This gives the protein CASSVAEYCSINEQFF.

This clone has only a few counts. The J gene is TRBJ2-7, the V gene TRBV13, with a weak D call TRBD2 (6 bases). Germline CDR1 is PRHDT and CDR2 is FYEKMQ (reference sequence). V was shortened by 1 base and J by 1 base, with 11 bases between the two germline ends. The CDR3 runs to 15 residues. CDR3 nucleotides: TGTGCCAGCAGCTTAGATGGGAGGTCTTCCTACGAGCAGTACTTC. Translated, it gives CASSLDGRSSYEQYF.

This chain uses TRBV6-5 with TRBJ1-2, with TRBD1 identical over 11 bases. The germline CDR1 and CDR2 sequences are MNHEY and SVGAGI. V lost 2 bases to trimming and J lost 9 bases; unmatched junction nucleotides: 2. CDR3 length: 13 residues. DNA for the CDR3: TGTGCCAGCAGTTACGGACAGGGGGCAAGCTACACCTTC. It encodes CASSYGQGASYTF.